The 28 T cell receptor beta chains below were found in one sample sequenced in a study of blood T cell repertoires in COVID-19. TCRdb keeps only in-frame clones here, not all; method: immunoSEQ multiplex PCR. The sample shows 270,000 or so clones, approximately 84% of them seen only once. The sequencing sample was made of peripheral blood. Source of these receptors: a human donor with COVID-19, enrolled during active disease. The donor label of this sample is uncertain.

The V call is TRBV6-6, the J call TRBJ1-4; possible D gene TRBD1, 6 bases. V was cut by 7 bases and J by 8 bases, with 17 bases left in between. CDR1 is MNHNY and CDR2 is SVGAGI in the germline V gene (reference sequence). This CDR3 region has 14 residues. The CDR3: CASTLGGAGEKLFF. CDR3 DNA: TGTGCCAGCACTCTCGGGGGGGCTGGGGAAAAACTGTTTTTT.

V is TRBV19 and J is TRBJ2-5; D may be TRBD1 (6 bases). The CDR3 is made up of 11 amino acids. Germline V gene sequence: CDR1 LNHDA, CDR2 SQIVND (reference sequence). Trimming shortened V by 6 bases and J by 4 bases, and 6 bases separated the two germline ends. In DNA form, the CDR3 reads TGTGCCAGTAGGACAGGAGAGACCCAGTACTTC. This encodes CASRTGETQYF.

The CDR3 is CASSGSARLGEAFF. The CDR3, as DNA: TGTGCCAGTTCCGGGTCCGCAAGGTTGGGTGAAGCTTTCTTT. This chain joins TRBV19 and TRBJ1-1; no definite D call. Germline values: CDR1 LNHDA, CDR2 SQIVND (reference sequence). The V end lost 8 bases, the J end lost 7 bases, and 20 bases lay between the germline ends. The length of the CDR3 is 14 residues.

This clone was observed a single time. V usage is TRBV7-3 and J usage is TRBJ2-1; 10 bases line up with TRBD2. Germline-derived CDR1 and CDR2 are SGHTA and FQGTGA. V gave up 5 bases and J gave up 3 bases; unmatched junction bases: 7. CDR3 size: 16 residues. CDR3 region: CASSPGASGSYNEQFF. The CDR3 DNA follows: TGTGCCAGCAGCCCGGGGGCTAGCGGGAGCTACAATGAGCAGTTCTTC. The full variable domain, in which reference TRBV7-3 and TRBJ2-1 provide the parts outside the CDR3, is GAGVSQTPSNKVTEKGKYVELRCDPISGHTALYWYRQSLGQGPEFLIYFQGTGAADDSGLPNDRFFAVRPEGSVSTLKIQRTERGDSAVYLCASSPGASGSYNEQFFGPGTRLTVL.

This chain links TRBV2 with TRBJ2-1, with a weak D call TRBD1 (5 bases). Germline values: CDR1 SNHLY, CDR2 FYNNEI. The CDR3 is 13 residues long. Trimming cost V 8 bases and J 5 bases, with 13 bases left between them. CDR3 amino acids: CASDWLGDNEQFF. Here the CDR3 DNA reads TGTGCCAGCGATTGGTTAGGGGACAATGAGCAGTTCTTC.

The V call is TRBV6-2 or TRBV6-3, the J call TRBJ1-5; D call uncertain. The V gene's germline CDR1 is MNHEY and CDR2 SVGEGT. Trimming took 2 bases from V and 0 from J, leaving 11 bases between them. The CDR3 consists of 16 residues. The CDR3 region is CASSYGPTYSNQPQHF. DNA for the CDR3: TGTGCCAGCAGTTACGGTCCAACTTATAGCAATCAGCCCCAGCATTTT.

The V call is TRBV19, the J call TRBJ2-6; no reliable D call. V was clipped by 2 bases and J by 2 bases, with 10 bases between them. Germline V gene lookup returns CDR1 LNHDA and CDR2 SQIVND (reference sequence). CDR3 length equals 16 residues. This CDR3 reads CASSISTEAGANVLTF. The CDR3 bases are TGTGCCAGTAGTATAAGTACAGAAGCTGGGGCCAACGTCCTGACTTTC.

A few counts support this clone. V gene TRBV30 combines with J gene TRBJ1-5, with D hard to call. Trimming removed 0 bases at V and 0 bases at J, with 3 bases between. Germline V lookup: CDR1 GTSNPN, CDR2 SVGIG (reference sequence). The CDR3 has 13 residues. The CDR3 DNA is TGTGCCTGGAGTGTTAGTAGCAATCAGCCCCAGCATTTT. It is translated as CAWSVSSNQPQHF.

The CDR3 DNA is TGTGCCAGCAGCTTAAAAGGGGTGCATTCACCCCTCCACTTT. This encodes CASSLKGVHSPLHF. The chain is built from TRBV7-8 and TRBJ1-6, with D perhaps TRBD1 (5 bases). Germline V CDR1 and CDR2: SGHVS, FQNEAQ. CDR3 length: 14 amino acids. The germline V and J ends were trimmed by 2 bases and 8 bases, with 10 bases remaining between them. Based on the CDR3 plus reference TRBV7-8 and TRBJ1-6, the full variable domain is GAGVSQSPRYKVAKRGQDVALRCDPISGHVSLFWYQQALGQGPEFLTYFQNEAQLDKSGLPSDRFFAERPEGSVSTLKIQRTQQEDSAVYLCASSLKGVHSPLHFGNGTRLTVT.

This rearrangement joins TRBV5-1 to TRBJ1-1; tentative D call: TRBD1 (6 bases). This CDR3 is built from 18 residues. V lost 4 bases, J lost 1 base, and 23 bases lay in between. Germline CDR1 and CDR2: SGHRS and YFSETQ. CDR3 residues: CASSQSGRGGSGNTEAFF. DNA for the CDR3: TGCGCCAGCAGCCAGTCGGGCAGGGGTGGGAGCGGGAACACTGAAGCTTTCTTT.

This chain links TRBV30 with TRBJ1-4, with D unresolved. Germline V gene lookup returns CDR1 GTSNPN and CDR2 SVGIG (reference sequence). The CDR3 is made up of 13 amino acids. Trimming shortened V by 2 bases and J by 2 bases, and 6 bases separated the two germline ends. The CDR3 DNA reads TGTGCCTGGAGTCGAGCCACTAATGAAAAACTGTTTTTT. Translated, it gives CAWSRATNEKLFF.

The chain recombines TRBV2 with TRBJ2-7, with 8 bases identical to TRBD2. The trim removed 4 bases at V and 7 bases at J, leaving 12 bases unmatched. Germline V gene lookup returns CDR1 SNHLY and CDR2 FYNNEI. The CDR3 sequence is 15 residues long. Written as DNA, the CDR3 is TGTGCCAGCAGTGGGGGACTAGAGGGAGGTGGGGAGCAGTACTTC. It codes for CASSGGLEGGGEQYF.

The J gene is TRBJ1-4, the V gene TRBV29-1; 8 nucleotides line up with TRBD1. The CDR3 is 14 residues long. Trimming removed 4 bases from V and 8 bases from J; junction bases left unmatched: 9. The germline gives CDR1 SQVTM, CDR2 ANQGSEA. This CDR3 is CSVVDRDSSEKLFF. The CDR3 DNA is TGCAGCGTTGTGGACAGGGATTCATCGGAAAAACTGTTTTTT.

The genes are TRBV10-1 and TRBJ2-1, with TRBD2 matching over 9 bases. The J segment lost 1 base and the V segment lost 6 bases, leaving 10 bases of the junction unmatched. Germline V lookup: CDR1 WNHNN, CDR2 SYGVQD (reference sequence). The CDR3 loop spans 17 amino acids. In DNA form, the CDR3 reads TGCGCCAGCAGGGGTGGCGGGAGGGTCCCTTCCTACAATGAGCAGTTCTTC. As protein: CASRGGGRVPSYNEQFF.

This clone was seen a single time. This rearrangement joins TRBV28 to TRBJ1-5; 9 nucleotides match TRBD1. V trimming: 5 bases; J trimming: 6 bases; junction bases outside the gene matches: 2. CDR3 length: 13 amino acids. Looked up from germline, CDR1 is MDHEN and CDR2 is SYDVKM. Here the CDR3 reads CASSPGQGQPQHF. CDR3 coding DNA: TGTGCCAGCAGTCCGGGACAGGGTCAGCCCCAGCATTTT.

The CDR3 nucleotides are TGTGCCAGCAGGGAACAGGGTCGTTCCTACGAGCAGTACTTC. Translated: CASREQGRSYEQYF. J is TRBJ2-7 and V is TRBV28, with a tentative D call TRBD1 (6 bases). V lost 6 bases and J 1 base, leaving 13 bases between the germline ends. The CDR3 sequence is 14 residues long. Germline CDR1 and CDR2: MDHEN and SYDVKM.

The chain couples TRBV2 to TRBJ1-2, with a possible D match to TRBD1 (5 bases). The CDR3 is 14 residues long. V dropped 4 bases and J dropped 2 bases, with 11 bases sitting between them. CDR1 is SNHLY, CDR2 FYNNEI, per germline. The DNA of the CDR3 is TGTGCCAGCAGTGGGGGGAGGTCCAACTATGGCTACACCTTC. Its protein product is CASSGGRSNYGYTF. Combining the CDR3 with reference TRBV2 and TRBJ1-2 gives the whole variable domain EPEVTQTPSHQVTQMGQEVILRCVPISNHLYFYWYRQILGQKVEFLVSFYNNEISEKSEIFDDQFSVERPDGSNFTLKIRSTKLEDSAMYFCASSGGRSNYGYTFGSGTRLTVV.

The chain combines TRBV6-2 or TRBV6-3 with TRBJ2-1; unclear D gene. The CDR3 sequence is 14 residues long. The germline V gene has CDR1 MNHEY and CDR2 SVGEGT. Trimming shortened V by 1 base and J by 5 bases, and 9 bases separated the two germline ends. Here the CDR3 DNA reads TGTGCCAGCAGTTACTACGGCGGCAACAATGAGCAGTTCTTC. Protein product: CASSYYGGNNEQFF.

The chain carries TRBV9 and TRBJ2-3; 10 nucleotides agree with TRBD2. The junction had 7 bases not matched to a gene; V was cut back by 0 bases and J by 9 bases. The CDR3 runs to 15 residues. Germline V lookup: CDR1 SGDLS, CDR2 YYNGEE. The CDR3 nucleotides are TGTGCCAGCAGCGTAGCGCCAGCGGGAGGGTCCACGCAGTATTTT. It translates to CASSVAPAGGSTQYF.

Comment on this clone: At one boundary the junction diverges from the germline segment, which might be a read error. This chain uses TRBV7-7 with TRBJ2-5; perhaps TRBD1 as D (7 bases). The CDR3 runs 15 residues. Germline lookup yields CDR1 SSHAT and CDR2 FNYEAQ (reference sequence). For the CDR3, the DNA is TGTGCTAGCAGCTTGGGAGGTAGGGGGCCGGAGACCCAGTACTTC. Residues: CASSLGGRGPETQYF.

The V and J genes are TRBV2 and TRBJ2-5; D is perhaps TRBD1 (6 bases). Trimming shortened V by 4 bases and J by 5 bases, and 8 bases separated the two germline ends. The germline CDR1 and CDR2 sequences are SNHLY and FYNNEI. This CDR3 spans 12 amino acids. The CDR3: CASSAQGETQYF. CDR3 nucleotide sequence: TGTGCCAGCAGTGCTCAGGGGGAGACCCAGTACTTC.

The chain uses TRBV28 and TRBJ1-1, with TRBD1 matching over 7 bases. Trimming cost V 2 bases and J 10 bases; bases outside gene matches: 13. This CDR3 comprises 15 residues. Germline V gene data show CDR1 as MDHEN and CDR2 as SYDVKM. CDR3 coding DNA: TGTGCCAGCAGTTTAACAGGGGACGGTGATGGGCGAGCTTTCTTT. Its translation is CASSLTGDGDGRAFF. The whole variable domain, filled in from reference TRBV28 and TRBJ1-1, reads DVKVTQSSRYLVKRTGEKVFLECVQDMDHENMFWYRQDPGLGLRLIYFSYDVKMKEKGDIPEGYSVSREKKERFSLILESASTNQTSMYLCASSLTGDGDGRAFFGQGTRLTVV.

This clone appeared a single time. The chain recombines TRBV11-2 with TRBJ1-2; D is possibly TRBD1 (6 bases). V was shortened by 5 bases and J by 4 bases, with 20 bases between the two germline ends. There are 16 residues in the CDR3. Germline loops: CDR1 SGHAT, CDR2 FQNNGV. Written as DNA, the CDR3 is TGTGCCAGCAGCCTAGGTACAGGGTCCAGCAGCTATGGCTACACCTTC. It yields the protein CASSLGTGSSSYGYTF.

The chain carries TRBV4-2 and TRBJ2-3; TRBD2 matches at 7 bases. The V segment lost 2 bases and the J segment 1 base; nucleotides outside the gene matches: 9. Germline V gene data show CDR1 as LGHNA and CDR2 as YNFKEQ. There are 17 residues in the CDR3. CDR3 sequence reads: CASSQSTRTSGTDTQYF. For the CDR3, the DNA is TGTGCCAGCAGCCAATCCACTAGGACTAGTGGCACAGATACGCAGTATTTT.

CDR3 nucleotide sequence: TGTGCCAGCATCAGCGGGAGAGGAGATACGCAGTATTTT. Translation gives CASISGRGDTQYF. The V gene is TRBV28, the J gene TRBJ2-3; the match to TRBD2 covers 8 bases. The V segment lost 7 bases and the J segment 5 bases; nucleotides outside the gene matches: 5. This CDR3 region has 13 residues. Germline V CDR1 and CDR2: MDHEN, SYDVKM.

Details on this clone: This same CDR3 is encoded by further DNA sequences in the sample. The chain combines TRBV19 with TRBJ1-1, with D unresolved. V lost 0 bases and J 0 bases, leaving 2 bases between the germline ends. This CDR3 spans 13 amino acids. Germline values: CDR1 LNHDA, CDR2 SQIVND (reference sequence). CDR3 protein: CASSIDMNTEAFF. The CDR3 DNA follows: TGTGCCAGTAGTATAGATATGAACACTGAAGCTTTCTTT.

This clone is a singleton in its sample. This rearrangement joins TRBV11-2 to TRBJ1-2; 9 bases agree with TRBD1. CDR1 is SGHAT and CDR2 is FQNNGV in the germline V gene. CDR3 size: 17 residues. J lost 3 bases, V lost 4 bases, and 12 bases had no gene match. CDR3 in DNA: TGTGCCAGCAGCTCGGCCGGGGACAGGGAATTTTACTATGGCTACACCTTC. As protein: CASSSAGDREFYYGYTF.

J is TRBJ1-6 and V is TRBV6-1; D is ambiguous. V dropped 3 bases and J dropped 7 bases, with 4 bases sitting between them. The CDR3 spans 12 residues. CDR1 and CDR2 (germline): MNHNS, SASEGT. The CDR3 nucleotides are TGTGCCAGCAGTGACAGGAATTCACCCCTCCACTTT. Translating it yields CASSDRNSPLHF.